This TCR beta chain was captured by sequencing in a study of blood T cell repertoires in COVID-19. Trimming pared 3 bases from V and 0 bases from J, leaving 5 bases between. CDR3 size: 14 residues. Looked up from germline, CDR1 is MNHEY and CDR2 is SMNVEV (reference sequence). The protocol was immunoSEQ multiplex PCR, while the TCRdb copy is restricted to in-frame clones and leaves out a portion. The data show about 87,000 clones, roughly 75% seen once. Material: peripheral blood. The chain links TRBV27 to TRBJ1-4; D is uncertain. The clonotype was recovered from a woman aged 50 to 65 with acute or convalescent COVID-19. The CDR3 coding sequence is TGTGCCAGCAGTTTGGGCACAACTAATGAAAAACTGTTTTTT. Amino acid sequence: CASSLGTTNEKLFF.